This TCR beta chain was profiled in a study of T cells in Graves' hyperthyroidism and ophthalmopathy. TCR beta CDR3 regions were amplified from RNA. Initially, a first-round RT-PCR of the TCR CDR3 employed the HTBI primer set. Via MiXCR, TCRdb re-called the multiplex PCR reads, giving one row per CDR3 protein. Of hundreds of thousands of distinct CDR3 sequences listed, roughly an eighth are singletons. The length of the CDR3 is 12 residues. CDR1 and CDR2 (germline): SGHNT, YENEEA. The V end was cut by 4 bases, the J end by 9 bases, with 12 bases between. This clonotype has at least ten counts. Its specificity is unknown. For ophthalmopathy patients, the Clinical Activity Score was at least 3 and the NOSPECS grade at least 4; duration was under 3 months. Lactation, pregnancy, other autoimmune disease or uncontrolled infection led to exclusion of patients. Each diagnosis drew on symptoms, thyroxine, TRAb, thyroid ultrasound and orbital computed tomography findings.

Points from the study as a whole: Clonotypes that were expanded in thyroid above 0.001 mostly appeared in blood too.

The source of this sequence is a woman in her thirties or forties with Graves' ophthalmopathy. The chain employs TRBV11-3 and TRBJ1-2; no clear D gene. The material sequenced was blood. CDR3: CASSSGSLSYTF. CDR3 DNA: TGTGCCAGCAGCTCAGGCTCCCTTAGCTACACCTTC. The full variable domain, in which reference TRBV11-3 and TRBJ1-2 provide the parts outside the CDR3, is EAGVVQSPRYKIIEKKQPVAFWCNPISGHNTLYWYLQNLGQGPELLIRYENEEAVDDSQLPKDRFSAERLKGVDSTLKIQPAELGDSAVYLCASSSGSLSYTFGSGTRLTVV.